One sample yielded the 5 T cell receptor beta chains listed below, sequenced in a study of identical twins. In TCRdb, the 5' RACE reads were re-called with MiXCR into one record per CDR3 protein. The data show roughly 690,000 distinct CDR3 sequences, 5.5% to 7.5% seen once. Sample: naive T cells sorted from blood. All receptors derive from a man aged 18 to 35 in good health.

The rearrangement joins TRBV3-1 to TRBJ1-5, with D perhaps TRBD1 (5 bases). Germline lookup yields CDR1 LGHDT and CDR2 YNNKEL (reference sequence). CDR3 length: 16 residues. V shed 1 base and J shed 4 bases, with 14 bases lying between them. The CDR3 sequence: CASSQGVREGNQPQHF. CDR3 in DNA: TGTGCCAGCAGCCAAGGAGTCAGGGAGGGTAATCAGCCCCAGCATTTT.

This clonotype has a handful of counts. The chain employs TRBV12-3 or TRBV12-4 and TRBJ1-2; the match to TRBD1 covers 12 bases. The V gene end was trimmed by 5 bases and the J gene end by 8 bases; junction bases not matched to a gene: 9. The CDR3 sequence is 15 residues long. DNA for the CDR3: TGTGCCAGCAGTCCTCCGGGACAGGGGGCAGAGGGCTACACCTTC. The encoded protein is CASSPPGQGAEGYTF.

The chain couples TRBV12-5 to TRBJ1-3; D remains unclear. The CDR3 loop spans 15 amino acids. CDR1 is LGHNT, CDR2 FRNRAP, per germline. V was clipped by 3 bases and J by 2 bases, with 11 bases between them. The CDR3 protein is CASGLAVGAGNTIYF. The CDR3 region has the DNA TGTGCTAGTGGTTTAGCGGTTGGGGCTGGAAACACCATATATTTT.

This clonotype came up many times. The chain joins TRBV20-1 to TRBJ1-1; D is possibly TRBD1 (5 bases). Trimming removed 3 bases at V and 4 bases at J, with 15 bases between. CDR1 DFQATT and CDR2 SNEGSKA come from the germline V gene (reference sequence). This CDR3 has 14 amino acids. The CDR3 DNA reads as TGCAGTGCTAGTTTCCAGGGCGAGGTCACTGAAGCTTTCTTT. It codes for CSASFQGEVTEAFF.

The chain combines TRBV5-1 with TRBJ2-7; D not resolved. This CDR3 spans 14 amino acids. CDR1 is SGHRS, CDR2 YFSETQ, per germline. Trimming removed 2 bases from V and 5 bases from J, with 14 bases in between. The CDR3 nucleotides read TGCGCCAGCAGCTTCGGTCAACGAGAGGACGAGCAGTACTTC. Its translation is CASSFGQREDEQYF.